A single sample gave rise to the 30 T cell receptor beta chains below, sequenced in a study of beta chain features in type 1 diabetes. The investigators reverse transcribed all of the isolated RNA, so they sequenced expressed TCRB transcripts. Generated by immunoSEQ multiplex PCR, the TCRdb table keeps only in-frame clones and is missing some. This sample has about 620,000 clones; 15% to 19% occur once, and the top ten carry more than 0.08%. Material: naive CD4+ T cells from blood. The origin of the receptors is a man aged 18 to 29 in good health.

This clone was seen a single time. The chain is built from TRBV28 and TRBJ1-5; 7 bases are a match to TRBD1. Trimming at V came to 7 bases and at J to 1 base, leaving 7 bases not matched to a gene. CDR3 size: 15 residues. Germline CDR1 is MDHEN and CDR2 is SYDVKM. This CDR3 reads CASTQGFDSNQPQHF. As DNA, the CDR3 is TGTGCCAGCACACAGGGGTTCGACAGCAATCAGCCCCAGCATTTT.

The V gene is TRBV7-2, the J gene TRBJ1-2; D is unresolved. From germline, CDR1 is SGHTA and CDR2 FQGNSA. This CDR3 is built from 12 residues. The V end was cut by 2 bases, the J end by 2 bases, with 3 bases between. Written as DNA, the CDR3 is TGTGCCAGCAGCTTAATAAACTATGGCTACACCTTC. Its protein is CASSLINYGYTF.

The chain's CDR3 is CASSVGTSGYTDTQYF. CDR3 in DNA: TGTGCCAGCAGCGTAGGGACTAGCGGATATACAGATACGCAGTATTTT. The chain has TRBV9 and TRBJ2-3, with TRBD2 matching 10 bases. This CDR3 has 16 residues. Unmatched junction bases numbered 4, after V lost 0 bases and J lost 3 bases. The germline gives CDR1 SGDLS, CDR2 YYNGEE.

J is TRBJ2-3 and V is TRBV5-1; 9 positions agree with TRBD1. The germline gives CDR1 SGHRS, CDR2 YFSETQ. The CDR3 loop spans 15 amino acids. V dropped 0 bases and J dropped 4; count of bases not matched to a gene: 3. The CDR3 nucleotides are TGCGCCAGCAGCTTGGACAGGGGGCCGGCAGATACGCAGTATTTT. The encoded protein is CASSLDRGPADTQYF. Variable domain in full (rest from reference TRBV5-1 and TRBJ2-3): KAGVTQTPRYLIKTRGQQVTLSCSPISGHRSVSWYQQTPGQGLQFLFEYFSETQRNKGNFPGRFSGRQFSNSRSEMNVSTLELGDSALYLCASSLDRGPADTQYFGPGTRLTVL.

The chain is built from TRBV7-8 and TRBJ2-7; D is ambiguous. The CDR3 covers 12 residues. V gave up 3 bases and J gave up 4 bases, with 7 bases separating them. Germline assignment: CDR1 SGHVS and CDR2 FQNEAQ. The CDR3 sequence: CASSLIGYEQYF. DNA for the CDR3: TGTGCCAGCAGCTTGATCGGGTACGAGCAGTACTTC.

The rearrangement uses TRBV5-1 and TRBJ1-3; no reliable D call. Deletions cut 1 base from V and 2 bases from J, with 10 bases between. Per the germline V gene, CDR1 is SGHRS and CDR2 is YFSETQ. The CDR3 is 15 residues long. The CDR3 DNA reads as TGCGCCAGCAGCTTGAACCGGATAGCTGGAAACACCATATATTTT. As protein: CASSLNRIAGNTIYF.

This clone has only a few counts. The V and J genes are TRBV25-1 and TRBJ2-7; 9 bases align to TRBD2. The ends lost 1 base at V and 5 bases at J; junction bases unmatched: 6. CDR3 length: 15 residues. Germline V gene sequence: CDR1 MGHDK, CDR2 SYGVNS. The DNA of the CDR3 is TGTGCCAGCAGTGAATTTGGGTTAGCGGGGGACGAGCAGTACTTC. Translating gives CASSEFGLAGDEQYF.

This chain joins TRBV27 and TRBJ1-2; possible D gene TRBD1, 5 bases. The CDR3 has 17 amino acids. Per germline, CDR1 MNHEY and CDR2 SMNVEV (reference sequence). Trimming removed 5 bases at V and 4 bases at J, with 23 bases between. The CDR3 nucleotides read TGTGCCAGCAGTCCCCGGCAGGGTAGGTCTGGGCCCTATGGCTACACCTTC. Its translation: CASSPRQGRSGPYGYTF.

This clone was detected a few times. The chain employs TRBV5-4 and TRBJ1-1, with TRBD1 matching 11 bases. The V and J ends lost 4 bases and 2 bases, in that order; junction bases with no gene match: 10. This CDR3 contains 17 residues. Germline CDR1 is SGHNT and CDR2 is YYREEE (reference sequence). CDR3: CASSPGQGAFRNTEAFF. The CDR3 DNA reads as TGTGCCAGCAGCCCTGGACAGGGGGCGTTTCGAAACACTGAAGCTTTCTTT.

This sequence joins TRBV19 and TRBJ1-5; TRBD1 agrees at 7 bases. Germline loops: CDR1 LNHDA, CDR2 SQIVND (reference sequence). The length of the CDR3 is 15 residues. V trimming: 3 bases; J trimming: 4 bases; junction bases outside the gene matches: 6. CDR3 in DNA: TGTGCCAGTAGTATCACGGGGACAGAGAATCAGCCCCAGCATTTT. Protein sequence: CASSITGTENQPQHF.

The chain joins TRBV7-9 to TRBJ2-7, with D possibly being TRBD1 or TRBD2 (5 bases each). V lost 5 bases and J 7 bases, leaving 18 bases between the germline ends. The germline gives CDR1 SEHNR, CDR2 FQNEAQ (reference sequence). The CDR3 is 14 amino acids. The CDR3 DNA follows: TGTGCCAGCAGCAAATTCGGGGACCCCTGGGAGCAGTACTTC. Protein product: CASSKFGDPWEQYF.

This clone was counted between two and nine times. This chain connects TRBV4-3 to TRBJ2-1, with TRBD1 as a possible D gene (6 bases). Per germline, CDR1 LGHNA and CDR2 YSLEER. Trimming left V 1 base short and J 7 bases short, with 29 bases between. The CDR3 totals 20 residues. CDR3 loop: CASSQGDHPQEARGRNEQFF. The CDR3 bases are TGCGCCAGCAGCCAAGGTGATCACCCCCAAGAGGCCAGGGGAAGGAATGAGCAGTTCTTC.

The V gene is TRBV28, the J gene TRBJ2-3; D not resolved. V lost 1 base and J 8 bases, leaving 13 bases between the germline ends. There are 14 residues in the CDR3. Germline V lookup: CDR1 MDHEN, CDR2 SYDVKM. CDR3 DNA sequence: TGTGCCAGCAGTTTATTTCCTACCCCACCTACGCAGTATTTT. The encoded protein is CASSLFPTPPTQYF. Full variable domain (rest looked up from reference TRBV28 and TRBJ2-3): DVKVTQSSRYLVKRTGEKVFLECVQDMDHENMFWYRQDPGLGLRLIYFSYDVKMKEKGDIPEGYSVSREKKERFSLILESASTNQTSMYLCASSLFPTPPTQYFGPGTRLTVL.

V and J are TRBV30 and TRBJ1-4, with 8 bases identical to TRBD1. J lost 5 bases, V lost 3 bases, and 8 bases had no gene match. The germline V gene encodes CDR1 GTSNPN and CDR2 SVGIG (reference sequence). The CDR3 consists of 15 residues. The CDR3 nucleotides are TGTGCCTGGAGGGAGACAGGGGCCGGGAATGAAAAACTGTTTTTT. Translated, it gives CAWRETGAGNEKLFF.

This clone showed up just a few times. The genes are TRBV15 and TRBJ2-7; no definite D call. V was clipped by 0 bases and J by 2 bases, with 8 bases between them. Germline values: CDR1 LNHNV, CDR2 YYDKDF (reference sequence). The CDR3 has 14 amino acids. In DNA, the CDR3 is TGTGCCACCAGCAGAGATGTGGGCACCTACGAGCAGTACTTC. It translates to CATSRDVGTYEQYF.

The rearrangement uses TRBV28 and TRBJ2-1; 8 bases agree with TRBD2. Germline V gene lookup returns CDR1 MDHEN and CDR2 SYDVKM. The V and J ends lost 5 bases and 3 bases, in that order; junction bases with no gene match: 3. The CDR3 runs 14 residues. The chain's CDR3 is CASSPGLVYNEQFF. CDR3 sequence (DNA): TGTGCCAGCAGTCCGGGACTAGTCTACAATGAGCAGTTCTTC.

This clone was recorded only once. The chain joins TRBV27 to TRBJ1-5, with 10 nucleotides matching TRBD1. The germline gives CDR1 MNHEY, CDR2 SMNVEV (reference sequence). V dropped 2 bases and J dropped 4; count of bases not matched to a gene: 2. The CDR3 spans 15 residues. The CDR3, as DNA: TGTGCCAGCAGTTTAGGACAGGGGGAAAATCAGCCCCAGCATTTT. It codes for CASSLGQGENQPQHF.

The chain joins TRBV27 to TRBJ1-5; TRBD1 is a possible D gene (5 bases). CDR3 size: 14 residues. Germline CDR1 reads MNHEY; CDR2 reads SMNVEV (reference sequence). The germline V and J ends were trimmed by 5 bases and 9 bases, with 17 bases remaining between them. This chain's CDR3 is CASSATGVARPQHF. In nucleotides, the CDR3 is TGTGCCAGCAGTGCCACAGGAGTCGCTCGGCCCCAGCATTTT.

This clone was recorded at least ten times. V is TRBV14 and J is TRBJ2-5; 8 nucleotides match TRBD1. This CDR3 has 13 amino acids. Germline-derived CDR1 and CDR2 are SGHDN and FVKESK. V gave up 4 bases and J gave up 5 bases; unmatched junction bases: 3. CDR3 amino acids: CASSRRTGETQYF. CDR3 nucleotide sequence: TGTGCCAGCAGCCGCAGGACAGGGGAGACCCAGTACTTC.

The V call is TRBV14, the J call TRBJ2-3, with D tentatively TRBD1 (6 bases). The germline CDR1 and CDR2 sequences are SGHDN and FVKESK. CDR3 length equals 15 residues. V gave up 2 bases and J gave up 5 bases, with 14 bases separating them. The DNA for the CDR3 is TGTGCCAGCAGCCAACCAACAGGGTTAAGAGATACGCAGTATTTT. Translation gives CASSQPTGLRDTQYF.

The V gene is TRBV4-3, the J gene TRBJ2-1; D possibly corresponds to TRBD2 (5 bases). The CDR3 runs to 14 residues. Germline V gene data show CDR1 as LGHNA and CDR2 as YSLEER. V dropped 3 bases and J dropped 4 bases, with 10 bases sitting between them. CDR3 loop: CASSQATTYNEQFF. In DNA form, the CDR3 reads TGCGCCAGCAGCCAGGCGACTACTTACAATGAGCAGTTCTTC.

This clone came up a few times. The chain joins TRBV19 to TRBJ2-7; tentatively, D is TRBD1 or TRBD2 (5 bases each). Looked up from germline, CDR1 is LNHDA and CDR2 is SQIVND (reference sequence). The CDR3 has 14 residues. The V end was cut by 1 base, the J end by 5 bases, with 12 bases between. CDR3 DNA sequence: TGTGCCAGTAGTATAGCGGGGCCTCGCAACGAGCAGTACTTC. Protein: CASSIAGPRNEQYF.

V usage is TRBV30 and J usage is TRBJ1-4; D ambiguous. Germline V CDR1 and CDR2: GTSNPN, SVGIG (reference sequence). The CDR3 loop spans 15 amino acids. The V end was cut by 2 bases, the J end by 0 bases, with 10 bases between. As DNA, the CDR3 is TGTGCCTGGAGTCGCGGGGATGCAACTAATGAAAAACTGTTTTTT. Its translation is CAWSRGDATNEKLFF.

The chain combines TRBV14 with TRBJ1-1, with 9 bases lining up with TRBD1. The J segment lost 3 bases and the V segment lost 10 bases, leaving 15 bases of the junction unmatched. This CDR3 has 16 residues. Germline values: CDR1 SGHDN, CDR2 FVKESK. This chain's CDR3 is CATTGNRGRKDTEAFF. The CDR3 DNA sequence: TGTGCCACCACCGGGAACAGGGGGCGTAAAGACACTGAAGCTTTCTTT.

This clone was seen only a few times. J is TRBJ1-4 and V is TRBV7-8; TRBD1 aligns across 8 bases. Germline loops: CDR1 SGHVS, CDR2 FQNEAQ. The length of the CDR3 is 18 residues. The V gene end was trimmed by 7 bases and the J gene end by 8 bases; junction bases not matched to a gene: 21. The CDR3 DNA is TGTGCCAGCACCCCAGGGGCCAGGGGGCAAGGAGGTCGGGAAAAACTGTTTTTT. Translation gives CASTPGARGQGGREKLFF.

V usage is TRBV9 and J usage is TRBJ2-7; D might be TRBD2 (6 bases). Trimming left V 4 bases short and J 4 bases short, with 18 bases between. CDR3 size: 15 residues. Germline CDR1 and CDR2: SGDLS and YYNGEE. The CDR3 sequence: CASSPRRGGVYEQYF. For the CDR3, the DNA is TGTGCCAGCAGCCCCCGCCGGGGAGGAGTGTACGAGCAGTACTTC.

This clone was observed a handful of times. This chain links TRBV7-2 with TRBJ2-3; D possibly corresponds to TRBD2 (6 bases). This CDR3 has 13 amino acids. Per germline, CDR1 SGHTA and CDR2 FQGNSA. The V end lost 8 bases, the J end lost 4 bases, and 13 bases lay between the germline ends. The CDR3 loop reads CASRGDLADTQYF. CDR3 in DNA: TGTGCCAGCCGCGGGGACCTTGCAGATACGCAGTATTTT.

The V call is TRBV18, the J call TRBJ2-3; TRBD2 agrees at 9 bases. The ends lost 3 bases at V and 2 bases at J; junction bases unmatched: 6. Germline CDR1 and CDR2: KGHSH and LQKENI. This CDR3 comprises 16 residues. Here the CDR3 DNA reads TGTGCCAGCTCACCGGCCGGGACTAGCATCACAGATACGCAGTATTTT. Translating it yields CASSPAGTSITDTQYF.

A few counts support this clone. The chain couples TRBV25-1 to TRBJ2-3; 7 bases map to TRBD1. V lost 6 bases to trimming and J lost 2 bases; unmatched junction nucleotides: 8. The germline CDR1 and CDR2 sequences are MGHDK and SYGVNS. The CDR3 consists of 15 residues. CDR3 DNA: TGTGCCAGCAGCCTTTTGACAGGGACCACAGATACGCAGTATTTT. This translates into CASSLLTGTTDTQYF.

This clone has only a few counts. This chain uses TRBV21-1 with TRBJ1-1. TRBV21-1 is noted as a pseudogene. The CDR3 is 15 amino acids. CDR3 DNA sequence: TGTGCCAGCAGCGCCACCAGGGACCTGAACACTGAAGCTTTCTTT. Protein: CASSATRDLNTEAFF.